Presented here are 10 T cell receptor beta chains from one specimen sequenced in a study of identical twins. TCRdb recomputed calls from the 5' RACE reads with MiXCR, one row per CDR3 protein. The repertoire holds about 100,000 distinct CDR3 sequences, about 6% seen once, with 9.5% to 15% in the top ten. The source material was memory T cells sorted from blood. The receptors were sampled from a woman in her fifties or sixties in good health.

The rearrangement links TRBV11-2 to TRBJ2-1; D is uncertain. The CDR3 extends over 13 amino acids. V shed 1 base and J shed 7 bases, with 8 bases lying between them. Germline loops: CDR1 SGHAT, CDR2 FQNNGV. For the CDR3, the DNA is TGTGCCAGCAGCTTAGTACCGAAGAATGAGCAGTTCTTC. Translated, it gives CASSLVPKNEQFF.

This clonotype was counted at least ten times. V usage is TRBV20-1 and J usage is TRBJ2-7, with TRBD1 matching over 8 bases. V gave up 5 bases and J gave up 3 bases; unmatched junction bases: 6. The CDR3 runs 13 residues. From germline, CDR1 is DFQATT and CDR2 SNEGSKA (reference sequence). The CDR3: CSARTGGFYEQYF. In DNA, the CDR3 is TGCAGTGCTCGAACAGGGGGATTCTACGAGCAGTACTTC.

This clonotype occurred many times. The chain carries TRBV14 and TRBJ1-6; 7 bases align to TRBD1. The trim removed 6 bases at V and 3 bases at J, leaving 2 bases unmatched. Germline-derived CDR1 and CDR2 are SGHDN and FVKESK. The CDR3 extends over 14 amino acids. CDR3 nucleotide sequence: TGTGCCAGCAGACAGGGGTTCTATAATTCACCCCTCCACTTT. It specifies CASRQGFYNSPLHF. Full variable domain (outside the CDR3, taken from reference TRBV14 and TRBJ1-6): EAGVTQFPSHSVIEKGQTVTLRCDPISGHDNLYWYRRVMGKEIKFLLHFVKESKQDESGMPNNRFLAERTGGTYSTLKVQPAELEDSGVYFCASRQGFYNSPLHFGNGTRLTVT.

This clonotype was seen ten or more times. A read error may produce the germline difference seen at one junction end. This sequence joins TRBV7-7 and TRBJ2-3; D remains ambiguous. Germline V gene data show CDR1 as SSHAT and CDR2 as FNYEAQ (reference sequence). The CDR3 runs to 13 residues. CDR3 loop: CASSFVVTDTQYF. The CDR3 region has the DNA TGTGCTAGCAGCTTTGTGGTCACAGATACGCAGTATTTT.

This clonotype was counted many times. DNA for the CDR3: TGTGCCTCTAGCGTCGGGTGGGGTGATGAGCAGTTCTTC. It codes for CASSVGWGDEQFF. V usage is TRBV10-3 and J usage is TRBJ2-1, with D maybe TRBD2 (6 bases). CDR1 ENHRY and CDR2 SYGVKD come from the germline V gene. This CDR3 region has 13 residues. Trimming took off 11 bases at V and 8 bases at J, with 19 bases between the two ends.

This clonotype was counted ten times or more. The J gene is TRBJ2-7, the V gene TRBV5-1; perhaps TRBD1 as D (5 bases). Germline CDR1 and CDR2: SGHRS and YFSETQ. The CDR3 sequence is 13 residues long. V was clipped by 4 bases and J by 5 bases, with 13 bases between them. The CDR3, as DNA: TGCGCCAGCAGCCTCTGGACAAATAACGAGCAGTACTTC. Translation: CASSLWTNNEQYF.

This rearrangement joins TRBV5-1 to TRBJ2-5; D unresolved. Germline V gene data show CDR1 as SGHRS and CDR2 as YFSETQ. V shed 3 bases and J shed 4 bases, with 7 bases lying between them. This CDR3 region has 12 residues. CDR3 protein: CASSSDVETQYF. CDR3 coding DNA: TGCGCCAGCAGCTCGGACGTAGAGACCCAGTACTTC.

The table lists this clonotype with many counts. This chain uses TRBV10-3 with TRBJ1-1; 7 nucleotides line up with TRBD1. Germline V gene lookup returns CDR1 ENHRY and CDR2 SYGVKD. The J segment lost 8 bases and the V segment lost 6 bases, leaving 15 bases of the junction unmatched. The CDR3 covers 15 residues. CDR3 sequence reads: CAISPGQASKGEAFF. The CDR3, as DNA: TGTGCCATCAGCCCTGGACAGGCAAGTAAAGGGGAAGCTTTCTTT.

In this sample, this clonotype turned up a few times. The chain has TRBV20-1 and TRBJ1-2; TRBD1 is a possible D gene (5 bases). The length of the CDR3 is 15 residues. Germline values: CDR1 DFQATT, CDR2 SNEGSKA (reference sequence). The V end lost 0 bases, the J end lost 4 bases, and 15 bases lay between the germline ends. The CDR3 DNA is TGCAGTGCTAGAGATCTATTAGGGGTGGGCTATGGCTACACCTTC. It yields the protein CSARDLLGVGYGYTF.

This clonotype was seen many times. The genes are TRBV4-1 and TRBJ1-1; 7 bases line up with TRBD1. J gave up 1 base and V 8 bases, and 13 bases lay outside the gene matches. Germline assignment: CDR1 MGHRA and CDR2 YSYEKL. The CDR3 has 16 amino acids. Written as DNA, the CDR3 is TGCGCCAGCGGGCTTTCCAGGGGACAGACGAACACTGAAGCTTTCTTT. Translation: CASGLSRGQTNTEAFF.